These 13 T cell receptor beta chains originate from one sample sequenced in a study of beta chain features in type 1 diabetes. The investigators reverse transcribed all of the isolated RNA, so they sequenced expressed TCRB transcripts. Assay: immunoSEQ multiplex PCR; the TCRdb copy retains only in-frame clones and omits some. In the table there are about 340,000 clones, around an eighth of which are singletons. Study-level points and caveats: All four CD4+ subsets from Type 1 diabetes patients carried moderately but significantly shorter TCRB CDR3s.

No antigen has been identified for these receptors. The sequencing sample was made of naive CD4+ T cells from blood. These receptors all stem from a young woman with type 1 diabetes.

This clone was picked up a small number of times. The chain uses TRBV6-6 and TRBJ2-2; possibly TRBD2 for D (5 bases). Looked up from germline, CDR1 is MNHNY and CDR2 is SVGAGI (reference sequence). This CDR3 has 15 amino acids. V was cut by 0 bases and J by 2 bases, with 7 bases left in between. CDR3 in amino acids: CASSYSPGNTGELFF. The DNA of the CDR3 is TGTGCCAGCAGTTACTCACCGGGAAACACCGGGGAGCTGTTTTTT.

This chain uses TRBV2 with TRBJ2-3; TRBD2 aligns across 10 bases. This CDR3 spans 17 amino acids. Germline values: CDR1 SNHLY, CDR2 FYNNEI. With V trimmed by 4 bases and J by 6 bases, 13 bases remained unmatched. The CDR3 loop is CASSGLAGPPRTDTQYF. Written as DNA, the CDR3 is TGTGCCAGCAGTGGACTAGCGGGCCCCCCCCGGACGGATACGCAGTATTTT.

This clone was seen a few times. The gene calls are TRBV7-2 and TRBJ2-7; 8 nucleotides line up with TRBD1. The germline V gene has CDR1 SGHTA and CDR2 FQGNSA. There are 13 residues in the CDR3. This chain's CDR3 is CASSPGQGRAVDV. The DNA for the CDR3 is TGTGCCAGCAGCCCCGGACAGGGTAGAGCAGTGGACGTC.

Note on this clone: Other DNA sequences in the sample encode the same CDR3. The V gene is TRBV7-2, the J gene TRBJ2-3, with D uncertain. This CDR3 is built from 12 residues. V shed 5 bases and J shed 0 bases, with 3 bases lying between them. Germline V gene data show CDR1 as SGHTA and CDR2 as FQGNSA. The CDR3 reads CASSPSTDTQYF. CDR3 DNA: TGTGCCAGCAGCCCTAGCACAGATACGCAGTATTTT.

This clone has only a few counts. The genes are TRBV18 and TRBJ1-5; 8 nucleotides agree with TRBD1. With V trimmed by 4 bases and J by 2 bases, 7 bases remained unmatched. This CDR3 has 16 amino acids. CDR1 is KGHSH and CDR2 is LQKENI in the germline V gene. This chain's CDR3 is CASSQFDRGGNQPQHF. Here the CDR3 DNA reads TGTGCCAGCTCACAATTCGACAGGGGTGGCAATCAGCCCCAGCATTTT.

J is TRBJ2-1 and V is TRBV7-9; TRBD2 aligns across 8 bases. Germline V gives CDR1 SEHNR, CDR2 FQNEAQ (reference sequence). This CDR3 has 16 amino acids. The V gene end was trimmed by 7 bases and the J gene end by 4 bases; junction bases not matched to a gene: 12. The CDR3 DNA reads as TGTGCCAGCACCGGGCCCAACGGGAGGGGTTACAATGAGCAGTTCTTC. Translation gives CASTGPNGRGYNEQFF. The full variable domain, its missing parts supplied by reference TRBV7-9 and TRBJ2-1, is DTGVSQNPRHKITKRGQNVTFRCDPISEHNRLYWYRQTLGQGPEFLTYFQNEAQLEKSRLLSDRFSAERPKGSFSTLEIQRTEQGDSAMYLCASTGPNGRGYNEQFFGPGTRLTVL.

This clone was observed a few times. This sequence joins TRBV11-2 and TRBJ2-1; D possibly corresponds to TRBD2 (5 bases). The CDR3 loop spans 13 amino acids. Per the germline V gene, CDR1 is SGHAT and CDR2 is FQNNGV. The V end lost 6 bases, the J end lost 7 bases, and 13 bases lay between the germline ends. The CDR3: CASSYERLNEQFF. In DNA, the CDR3 is TGTGCCAGCAGTTACGAGCGGCTGAATGAGCAGTTCTTC.

The sample holds a few counts of this clone. The chain employs TRBV6-5 and TRBJ1-5, with TRBD1 identical over 9 bases. J gave up 4 bases and V 8 bases, and 0 bases lay outside the gene matches. CDR1 is MNHEY, CDR2 SVGAGI, per germline. This CDR3 is built from 12 residues. As DNA, the CDR3 is TGTGCCAGCGGACAGGGGAATCAGCCCCAGCATTTT. The encoded protein is CASGQGNQPQHF.

This clone has only a few counts. This chain joins TRBV5-4 and TRBJ1-2, with TRBD1 identical over 11 bases. V lost 3 bases to trimming and J lost 4 bases; unmatched junction nucleotides: 2. The CDR3 sequence is 14 residues long. Germline V CDR1 and CDR2: SGHNT, YYREEE (reference sequence). The CDR3 DNA sequence: TGTGCCAGCAGCTCCGGGACAGGGGGCTATGGCTACACCTTC. This encodes CASSSGTGGYGYTF.

This clone was seen more than once but under ten times. The rearrangement uses TRBV11-2 and TRBJ2-1, with D possibly being TRBD2 (5 bases). The V end lost 3 bases, the J end lost 7 bases, and 16 bases lay between the germline ends. The length of the CDR3 is 15 residues. From germline, CDR1 is SGHAT and CDR2 FQNNGV. Written as DNA, the CDR3 is TGTGCCAGCAGCTTGCGGGCCGCGAGGGCAAATGAGCAGTTCTTC. Its protein is CASSLRAARANEQFF.

This chain joins TRBV21-1 and TRBJ2-7; TRBD1 is the table's D call and was not checked against the DNA. TRBV21-1 is deemed a pseudogene. CDR3 length: 17 amino acids. The CDR3 reads CASSKEGNWDRLYEQYV. For the CDR3, the DNA is TGTGCCAGCAGCAAAGAAGGAAATTGGGACAGATTGTACGAGCAGTACGTC.

This clone occurred a few times. The chain links TRBV19 to TRBJ2-1, with D tentatively TRBD2 (6 bases). The CDR3 has 15 amino acids. Germline V gene lookup returns CDR1 LNHDA and CDR2 SQIVND (reference sequence). V gave up 4 bases and J gave up 3 bases, with 13 bases separating them. The CDR3 protein is CASSNLAEDYNEQFF. CDR3 nucleotides: TGTGCCAGTAGTAATTTAGCGGAGGACTACAATGAGCAGTTCTTC.

The V gene is TRBV7-2, the J gene TRBJ2-3; the match to TRBD2 covers 10 bases. The V segment lost 0 bases and the J segment 5 bases; nucleotides outside the gene matches: 5. The CDR3 is 16 amino acids. Germline CDR1 SGHTA, CDR2 FQGNSA. The CDR3 region has the DNA TGTGCCAGCAGCTTAGCAGTAGCGGGAGGTCGAGATACGCAGTATTTT. As protein: CASSLAVAGGRDTQYF.